Below are 23 T cell receptor beta chains sequenced from a single sample in a study of cytomegalovirus exposure and HLA in healthy donors (dated by TCRdb to 2015 to 2018). Receptor libraries were prepared by the immunoSEQ multiplex PCR assay. For the multiplex PCR, a mixture combining 60 forward primers for TCR Vbeta segments and 13 reverse primers for TCR Jbeta segments was used. TCRdb obtained this table from immuneACCESS and retained in-frame rearrangements with V and J assigned. These tables miss some clones; where compared with another copy, unresolved V genes account for less than half of the shortfall, and the remainder is unexplained. For this sample there are roughly 78,000 clones; roughly 63% appear just once. About 5.7% of the sample is held by the ten biggest clonotypes. The sample consisted of PBMCs. These receptors all come from a man younger than 45 in good health and CMV-seropositive.

CDR3 nucleotide sequence: TGTGCCATCAGTGACAACCAAGAGACCCAGTACTTC. It yields the protein CAISDNQETQYF. This chain uses TRBV10-3 with TRBJ2-5; no reliable D call. There are 12 residues in the CDR3. In germline, CDR1 is ENHRY, CDR2 SYGVKD. Trimming removed 3 bases at V and 0 bases at J, with 2 bases between.

The chain is built from TRBV7-9 and TRBJ2-1; 9 positions agree with TRBD2. Germline V gene lookup returns CDR1 SEHNR and CDR2 FQNEAQ (reference sequence). The CDR3 runs to 17 residues. Trimming cost V 5 bases and J 0 bases; bases outside gene matches: 8. The CDR3 sequence: CASSKGASGASYNEQFF. In DNA, the CDR3 is TGTGCCAGCAGCAAAGGGGCTAGCGGGGCCTCCTACAATGAGCAGTTCTTC.

CDR3 bases: TGTGCCAGCAGTCTACAGGGGGCGGATGGCTACACCTTC. As protein: CASSLQGADGYTF. The genes are TRBV2 and TRBJ1-2, with TRBD1 matching 9 bases. The J segment lost 6 bases and the V segment lost 5 bases, leaving 4 bases of the junction unmatched. CDR1 is SNHLY and CDR2 is FYNNEI in the germline V gene. The CDR3 spans 13 residues.

The rearrangement joins TRBV29-1 to TRBJ2-1, with TRBD2 matching over 9 bases. This CDR3 comprises 15 residues. The V segment lost 6 bases and the J segment 5 bases; nucleotides outside the gene matches: 11. Germline CDR1 reads SQVTM; CDR2 reads ANQGSEA. The CDR3 nucleotides read TGCAGCGTGATGGGGACTAGCAACACACACAATGAGCAGTTCTTC. It codes for CSVMGTSNTHNEQFF.

This clone turned up a few times. The chain recombines TRBV14 with TRBJ2-1; possibly TRBD2 for D (5 bases). Germline assignment: CDR1 SGHDN and CDR2 FVKESK. This CDR3 region has 15 residues. Trimming took off 1 base at V and 7 bases at J, with 14 bases between the two ends. The chain's CDR3 is CASSQVISSRNEQFF. The CDR3 DNA follows: TGTGCCAGCAGCCAAGTAATATCTAGCCGAAATGAGCAGTTCTTC.

This clone came up a few times. The chain uses TRBV4-1 and TRBJ1-1; D gene unclear. Germline V gives CDR1 MGHRA, CDR2 YSYEKL. Trimming left V 1 base short and J 1 base short, with 4 bases between. The CDR3 length is 13 residues. For the CDR3, the DNA is TGCGCCAGCAGCCAAGGCAGGAACACTGAAGCTTTCTTT. This translates into CASSQGRNTEAFF.

This clone was seen a handful of times. This chain uses TRBV19 with TRBJ1-2; D may be TRBD1 (5 bases). The CDR3 length is 14 residues. V lost 3 bases and J lost 6, with 14 bases in between. CDR1 and CDR2 (germline): LNHDA, SQIVND (reference sequence). The CDR3 is CASSIGGRGNGYTF. The CDR3 nucleotides read TGTGCCAGTAGTATCGGAGGGAGGGGAAATGGCTACACCTTC.

The rearrangement links TRBV4-1 to TRBJ1-2, with D possibly matching TRBD1 (6 bases). The CDR3 extends over 18 amino acids. Germline V CDR1 and CDR2: MGHRA, YSYEKL. V was trimmed by 1 base and J by 2 bases, leaving 20 bases between them. DNA of the CDR3: TGCGCCAGCAGCCAAGTGGGTGGGAGGGCGCAGGGGAACTATGGCTACACCTTC. It encodes CASSQVGGRAQGNYGYTF.

The V call is TRBV21-1, the J call TRBJ1-1. TRBV21-1 is noted as a pseudogene. The CDR3 is 17 residues long. The CDR3 is CASSKGGGVEVNTEAFF. The CDR3 bases are TGTGCCAGCAGCAAAGGGGGCGGGGTTGAAGTGAACACTGAAGCTTTCTTT.

This clone occurred once. The chain combines TRBV27 with TRBJ2-5, with 15 bases that match TRBD2. CDR1 and CDR2 (germline): MNHEY, SMNVEV (reference sequence). This CDR3 region has 15 residues. V dropped 7 bases and J dropped 6; count of bases not matched to a gene: 6. The CDR3 DNA reads as TGTGCCAGCACCAGGACTAGCGGGGGGGCGAAGACCCAGTACTTC. Protein sequence: CASTRTSGGAKTQYF.

This chain links TRBV2 with TRBJ1-2, with TRBD1 matching 7 bases. This CDR3 is 15 amino acids long. The germline V gene has CDR1 SNHLY and CDR2 FYNNEI. The V gene end was trimmed by 3 bases and the J gene end by 1 base; junction bases not matched to a gene: 5. Written as DNA, the CDR3 is TGTGCCAGCAGTGAGACGGGACAGCATAACTATGGCTACACCTTC. The encoded protein is CASSETGQHNYGYTF.

This clone showed up just a few times. This chain joins TRBV11-2 and TRBJ2-2; D may be TRBD1 (6 bases). V dropped 6 bases and J dropped 2 bases, with 16 bases sitting between them. The CDR3 runs 16 residues. Germline V gives CDR1 SGHAT, CDR2 FQNNGV. CDR3 in amino acids: CASSYGQSRNTGELFF. The CDR3 DNA follows: TGTGCCAGCAGTTACGGACAGAGCAGAAACACCGGGGAGCTGTTTTTT. Using reference TRBV11-2 and TRBJ2-2 for the parts outside the CDR3, the full variable domain is EAGVAQSPRYKIIEKRQSVAFWCNPISGHATLYWYQQILGQGPKLLIQFQNNGVVDDSQLPKDRFSAERLKGVDSTLKIQPAKLEDSAVYLCASSYGQSRNTGELFFGEGSRLTVL.

The rearrangement joins TRBV5-1 to TRBJ1-2; 10 bases are shared with TRBD1. J lost 4 bases, V lost 5 bases, and 11 bases had no gene match. The CDR3 is 16 amino acids. Germline assignment: CDR1 SGHRS and CDR2 YFSETQ. The CDR3 here is CASSYISGQGSYGYTF. CDR3 DNA: TGCGCCAGCAGTTATATTTCGGGACAGGGGAGCTATGGCTACACCTTC.

The chain recombines TRBV27 with TRBJ2-3; D may be TRBD1 (6 bases). This CDR3 contains 12 residues. V was clipped by 3 bases and J by 11 bases, with 12 bases between them. CDR1 is MNHEY and CDR2 is SMNVEV in the germline V gene (reference sequence). The CDR3 is CASSLTGTGQYF. The CDR3 DNA is TGTGCCAGCAGTTTGACAGGAACTGGGCAGTATTTT.

A few counts support this clone. V usage is TRBV19 and J usage is TRBJ2-1; 8 nucleotides match TRBD1. This CDR3 region has 12 residues. Germline-derived CDR1 and CDR2 are LNHDA and SQIVND (reference sequence). V trimming: 3 bases; J trimming: 9 bases; junction bases outside the gene matches: 1. DNA for the CDR3: TGTGCCAGTAGTATCCAGGGGGCTGAGCAGTTCTTC. It yields the protein CASSIQGAEQFF.

About this clone: Relative to the germline gene, one junction end is altered; a read error may explain this. The chain's CDR3 is CVSSPTLAGGPYEQYF. In nucleotides, the CDR3 is TGCGTCAGCAGCCCGACGCTAGCGGGAGGTCCCTACGAGCAGTACTTC. This sequence joins TRBV4-1 and TRBJ2-7; 11 bases line up with TRBD2. The CDR3 is 16 amino acids. Germline V gene sequence: CDR1 MGHRA, CDR2 YSYEKL.

This sequence joins TRBV6-1 and TRBJ2-1, with TRBD2 identical over 8 bases. Germline V gene lookup returns CDR1 MNHNS and CDR2 SASEGT. The ends lost 6 bases at V and 9 bases at J; junction bases unmatched: 7. The CDR3 totals 13 residues. The CDR3 region is CASSGGRHREQFF. CDR3 DNA sequence: TGTGCCAGCAGCGGCGGGAGGCATCGTGAGCAGTTCTTC.

The rearrangement uses TRBV28 and TRBJ2-7, with 7 bases lining up with TRBD1. CDR1 and CDR2 from the germline V gene are MDHEN and SYDVKM. After removal of 3 bases from V and 4 bases from J, the junction contained 12 bases not matched to a gene. CDR3 length: 16 amino acids. The CDR3 DNA sequence: TGTGCCAGCAGTTTCCCAATCGAGGGGGCAGGGTACGAGCAGTACTTC. This encodes CASSFPIEGAGYEQYF. Filled out from reference TRBV28 and TRBJ2-7, the complete variable domain reads DVKVTQSSRYLVKRTGEKVFLECVQDMDHENMFWYRQDPGLGLRLIYFSYDVKMKEKGDIPEGYSVSREKKERFSLILESASTNQTSMYLCASSFPIEGAGYEQYFGPGTRLTVT.

This clone occurred a few times. The chain joins TRBV11-3 to TRBJ1-1, with D possibly TRBD1 on 5 matching bases. Germline values: CDR1 SGHNT, CDR2 YENEEA. Trimming left V 2 bases short and J 4 bases short, with 14 bases between. The length of the CDR3 is 15 residues. CDR3 nucleotide sequence: TGTGCCAGCAGCTTATTGGGAGGGGTCTCCACTGAAGCTTTCTTT. This codes for CASSLLGGVSTEAFF.

This clone was observed a handful of times. J is TRBJ1-1 and V is TRBV28; TRBD1 is a possible D gene (5 bases). The CDR3 runs 13 residues. V lost 5 bases, J lost 3 bases, and 10 bases lay in between. The germline V gene has CDR1 MDHEN and CDR2 SYDVKM. The CDR3 is CASSPDRYTEAFF. CDR3 coding DNA: TGTGCCAGCAGTCCAGACAGATACACTGAAGCTTTCTTT.

The chain joins TRBV9 to TRBJ2-5; 7 bases agree with TRBD2. The CDR3 contains 17 residues. The germline CDR1 and CDR2 sequences are SGDLS and YYNGEE. After removal of 2 bases from V and 1 base from J, the junction contained 11 bases not matched to a gene. The CDR3 bases are TGTGCCAGCAGCGTCCTGGGGGGGGAAGTAAGCCAAGAGACCCAGTACTTC. Translation: CASSVLGGEVSQETQYF.

The rearrangement joins TRBV30 to TRBJ1-1; D ambiguous. Germline lookup yields CDR1 GTSNPN and CDR2 SVGIG (reference sequence). The germline V and J ends were trimmed by 3 bases and 3 bases, with 11 bases remaining between them. This CDR3 has 13 amino acids. Here the CDR3 reads CAWSGVGDTEAFF. The CDR3, as DNA: TGTGCCTGGAGCGGGGTTGGGGACACTGAAGCTTTCTTT.

The gene calls are TRBV2 and TRBJ1-6; no clear D. There are 12 residues in the CDR3. Germline V gene lookup returns CDR1 SNHLY and CDR2 FYNNEI. V was shortened by 7 bases and J by 5 bases, with 6 bases between the two germline ends. CDR3: CASKQNNSPLHF. In nucleotides, the CDR3 is TGTGCCAGCAAACAGAATAATTCACCCCTCCACTTT.